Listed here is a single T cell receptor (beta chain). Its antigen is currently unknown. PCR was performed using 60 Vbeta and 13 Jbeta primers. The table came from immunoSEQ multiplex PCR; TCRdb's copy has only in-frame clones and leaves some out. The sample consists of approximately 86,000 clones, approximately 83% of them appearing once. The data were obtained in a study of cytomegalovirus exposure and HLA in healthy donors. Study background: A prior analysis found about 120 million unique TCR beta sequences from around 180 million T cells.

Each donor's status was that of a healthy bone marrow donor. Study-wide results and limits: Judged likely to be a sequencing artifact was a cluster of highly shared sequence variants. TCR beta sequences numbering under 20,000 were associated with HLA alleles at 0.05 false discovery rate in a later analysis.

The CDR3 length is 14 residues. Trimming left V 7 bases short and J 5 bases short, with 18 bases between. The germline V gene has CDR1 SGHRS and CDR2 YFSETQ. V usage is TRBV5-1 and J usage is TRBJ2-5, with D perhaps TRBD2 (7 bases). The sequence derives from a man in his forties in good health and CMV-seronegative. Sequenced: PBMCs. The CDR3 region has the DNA TGCGCCAGCTCAAAAGGGGGGGGGATGGAGACCCAGTACTTC. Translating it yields CASSKGGGMETQYF.